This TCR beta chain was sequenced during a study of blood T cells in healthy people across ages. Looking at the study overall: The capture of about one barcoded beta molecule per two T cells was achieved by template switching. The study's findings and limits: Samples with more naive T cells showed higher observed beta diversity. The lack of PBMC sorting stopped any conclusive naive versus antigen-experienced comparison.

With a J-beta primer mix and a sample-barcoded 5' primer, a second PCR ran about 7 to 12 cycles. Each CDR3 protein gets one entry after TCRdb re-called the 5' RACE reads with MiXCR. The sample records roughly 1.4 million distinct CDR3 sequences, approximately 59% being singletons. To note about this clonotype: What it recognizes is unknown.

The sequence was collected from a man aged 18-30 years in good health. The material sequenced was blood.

The CDR3 DNA sequence: TGTGCCAGCAGTTTAGGGTCTAGGGGGAGGTACGAGCAGTACTTC. This translates into CASSLGSRGRYEQYF. This chain joins TRBV27 and TRBJ2-7; D is possibly TRBD1 or TRBD2 (6 bases each). The CDR3 has 15 amino acids. The V end lost 2 bases, the J end lost 4 bases, and 15 bases lay between the germline ends. Germline-derived CDR1 and CDR2 are MNHEY and SMNVEV (reference sequence).